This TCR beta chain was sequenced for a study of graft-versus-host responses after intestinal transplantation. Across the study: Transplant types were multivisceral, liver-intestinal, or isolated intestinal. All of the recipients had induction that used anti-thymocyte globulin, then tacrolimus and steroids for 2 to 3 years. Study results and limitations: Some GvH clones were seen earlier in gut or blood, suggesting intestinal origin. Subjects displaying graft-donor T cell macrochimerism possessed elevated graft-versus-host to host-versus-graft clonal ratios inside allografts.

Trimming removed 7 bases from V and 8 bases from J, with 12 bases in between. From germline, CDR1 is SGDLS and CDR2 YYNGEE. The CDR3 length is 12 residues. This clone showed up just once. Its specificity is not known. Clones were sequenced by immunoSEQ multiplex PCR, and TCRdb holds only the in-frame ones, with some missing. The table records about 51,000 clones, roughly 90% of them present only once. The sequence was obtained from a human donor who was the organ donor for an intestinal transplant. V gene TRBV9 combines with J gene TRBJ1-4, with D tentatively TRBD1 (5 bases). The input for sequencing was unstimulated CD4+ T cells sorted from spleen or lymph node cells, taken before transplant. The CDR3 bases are TGTGCCAGCGACAGAAGGTTCGAAAAACTGTTTTTT. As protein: CASDRRFEKLFF.